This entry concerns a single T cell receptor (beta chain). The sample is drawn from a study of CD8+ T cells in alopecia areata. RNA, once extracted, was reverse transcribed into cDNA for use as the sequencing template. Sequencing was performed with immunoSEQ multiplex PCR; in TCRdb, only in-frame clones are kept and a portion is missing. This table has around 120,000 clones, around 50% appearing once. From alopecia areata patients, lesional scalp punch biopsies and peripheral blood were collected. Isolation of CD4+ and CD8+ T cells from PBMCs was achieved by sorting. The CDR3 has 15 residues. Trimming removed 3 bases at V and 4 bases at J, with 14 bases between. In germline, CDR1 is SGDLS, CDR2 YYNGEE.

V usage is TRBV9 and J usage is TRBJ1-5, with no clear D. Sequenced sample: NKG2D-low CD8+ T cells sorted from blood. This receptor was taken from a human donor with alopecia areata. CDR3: CASSGRDLENQPQHF. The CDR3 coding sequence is TGTGCCAGCAGCGGTAGAGATTTGGAAAATCAGCCCCAGCATTTT.